One sample yielded the 18 T cell receptor beta chains listed below, sequenced in a study of radiation and T cells in renal cell carcinoma. Sequenced by immunoSEQ multiplex PCR; TCRdb stores in-frame clones only, minus some. The data show around 26,000 clones, over 70% seen once. The time point was: blood 2 weeks post-SBRT. The treatment denotes: 15 Gy SBRT to primary tumor, nephrectomy 4 weeks later. The material sequenced was blood, taken from a patient whose treatment included radiotherapy and nephrectomy. The receptors originated from a man in his sixties with renal cell carcinoma.

The rearrangement joins TRBV6-5 to TRBJ2-5, with no clear D. This CDR3 is built from 13 residues. Germline V gene lookup returns CDR1 MNHEY and CDR2 SVGAGI. The germline V and J ends were trimmed by 0 bases and 5 bases, with 7 bases remaining between them. The CDR3: CASSYSPGETQYF. In DNA form, the CDR3 reads TGTGCCAGCAGTTACTCGCCCGGGGAGACCCAGTACTTC.

Here the CDR3 reads CASSNGPSSYEQYF. The CDR3 DNA reads TGTGCCAGCAGCAACGGTCCTAGCTCCTACGAGCAGTACTTC. V is TRBV5-4 and J is TRBJ2-7; D is unresolved. The CDR3 extends over 14 amino acids. Germline CDR1 reads SGHNT; CDR2 reads YYREEE (reference sequence). V lost 4 bases, J lost 0 bases, and 11 bases lay in between.

The count of this clone is one. The chain recombines TRBV19 with TRBJ1-1, with D possibly TRBD1 on 6 matching bases. This CDR3 is built from 14 residues. CDR1 and CDR2 (germline): LNHDA, SQIVND (reference sequence). V was trimmed by 4 bases and J by 2 bases, leaving 11 bases between them. Here the CDR3 reads CASSRWGRNTEAFF. CDR3 in DNA: TGTGCCAGTAGTAGGTGGGGGCGTAACACTGAAGCTTTCTTT.

The table lists this clone with a count of one. The chain combines TRBV6-5 with TRBJ1-1; 7 bases are a match to TRBD1. Germline V gene lookup returns CDR1 MNHEY and CDR2 SVGAGI. The CDR3 sequence is 15 residues long. Trimming removed 6 bases from V and 4 bases from J; junction bases left unmatched: 11. The CDR3 protein is CASRARTGGGTEAFF. In DNA, the CDR3 is TGTGCCAGCAGAGCCCGGACAGGAGGGGGCACTGAAGCTTTCTTT.

The V call is TRBV6-5, the J call TRBJ1-5; no clear D gene. Trimming shortened V by 2 bases and J by 8 bases, and 13 bases separated the two germline ends. The CDR3 spans 14 residues. The germline V gene encodes CDR1 MNHEY and CDR2 SVGAGI. The DNA for the CDR3 is TGTGCCAGCAGTTACCGCCCGGACCGGGAGCCCCAGCATTTT. Translation gives CASSYRPDREPQHF.

This chain connects TRBV13 to TRBJ1-2, with D tentatively TRBD1 (6 bases). The V and J ends lost 5 bases and 5 bases respectively, with 15 bases between them. CDR3 length: 14 amino acids. Germline CDR1 is PRHDT and CDR2 is FYEKMQ (reference sequence). This CDR3 is CASSDNRVGYGYTF. The CDR3 nucleotides read TGTGCCAGCAGCGACAACAGGGTGGGGTATGGCTACACCTTC.

This clone occurred a few times. The chain employs TRBV18 and TRBJ1-6; no clear D. Germline assignment: CDR1 KGHSH and CDR2 LQKENI. This CDR3 spans 15 amino acids. The V end was cut by 2 bases, the J end by 3 bases, with 8 bases between. CDR3: CASSPVGNYNSPLHF. The CDR3 DNA reads as TGTGCCAGCTCACCAGTGGGGAACTATAATTCACCCCTCCACTTT.

This clone has more than one count but fewer than ten. This chain joins TRBV6-5 and TRBJ2-6, with D tentatively TRBD1 (6 bases). Per germline, CDR1 MNHEY and CDR2 SVGAGI. V lost 6 bases and J 2 bases, leaving 11 bases between the germline ends. CDR3 length: 15 residues. CDR3 DNA sequence: TGTGCCAGCAGGCCTTCAGGGGCTGGGGCCAACGTCCTGACTTTC. This sequence encodes CASRPSGAGANVLTF.

This clone showed up just once. The chain recombines TRBV7-6 with TRBJ2-1; 14 nucleotides agree with TRBD2. Trimming cost V 5 bases and J 2 bases; bases outside gene matches: 2. The germline gives CDR1 SGHVS, CDR2 FNYEAQ. The CDR3 runs to 16 residues. CDR3 sequence (DNA): TGTGCCAGCAGCGAGGGACTAGCGGGAGCCTACAATGAGCAGTTCTTC. Protein product: CASSEGLAGAYNEQFF.

CDR3 bases: TGTGCCATCCCTAAGGGGGCCGGTTCCTACGAGCAGTACTTC. Amino acids: CAIPKGAGSYEQYF. The chain has TRBV2 and TRBJ2-5; the match to TRBD1 covers 7 bases. The J call may be incorrect, as the DNA end agrees better with TRBJ2-7. CDR1 and CDR2 (germline): SNHLY, FYNNEI. The CDR3 runs to 14 residues.

Worth noting for this clone: Compared with germline, one end of the junction differs, possibly owing to a read error. This chain connects TRBV7-2 to TRBJ2-7; no definite D call. Germline CDR1 and CDR2: SGHTA and FQGNSA. The CDR3 has 14 residues. CDR3 DNA sequence: TGTGCCAGCAGCTTTATGGTAGCCTCCCACGAGCAGTACTTC. Amino acids: CASSFMVASHEQYF. Using reference TRBV7-2 and TRBJ2-7 for the parts outside the CDR3, the full variable domain is GAGVSQSPSNKVTEKGKDVELRCDPISGHTALYWYRQSLGQGLEFLIYFQGNSAPDKSGLPSDRFSAERTGGSVSTLTIQRTQQEDSAVYLCASSFMVASHEQYFGPGTRLTVT.

This chain links TRBV9 with TRBJ2-1; D is unresolved. Between the trimmed V and J ends, which lost 0 bases and 1 base, there was a span of 11 bases. Germline values: CDR1 SGDLS, CDR2 YYNGEE. The CDR3 loop spans 16 amino acids. The CDR3: CASSVAAMVSYNEQFF. In DNA form, the CDR3 reads TGTGCCAGCAGCGTAGCCGCGATGGTTTCCTACAATGAGCAGTTCTTC.

The gene calls are TRBV5-5 and TRBJ2-3, with 10 bases aligning to TRBD1. Germline V gene lookup returns CDR1 SGHKS and CDR2 YYEKEE (reference sequence). V trimming: 0 bases; J trimming: 3 bases; junction bases outside the gene matches: 1. The CDR3 runs 15 residues. In DNA form, the CDR3 reads TGTGCCAGCAGCTTGGGACAGGGGGCGACAGATACGCAGTATTTT. Translating it yields CASSLGQGATDTQYF.

The V call is TRBV5-1, the J call TRBJ2-5; the match to TRBD2 covers 14 bases. The germline V gene has CDR1 SGHRS and CDR2 YFSETQ. CDR3 size: 16 residues. V was clipped by 4 bases and J by 11 bases; unmatched bases: 13. The CDR3 DNA reads TGCGCCAGCAGCCCGGGAGGGACTAGCGGGAGAATTGAGCAGTACTTC. This gives the protein CASSPGGTSGRIEQYF.

J is TRBJ2-3 and V is TRBV5-1, with D hard to call. The CDR3 loop spans 15 amino acids. Trimming took off 0 bases at V and 2 bases at J, with 10 bases between the two ends. Germline V gene lookup returns CDR1 SGHRS and CDR2 YFSETQ. The CDR3 loop reads CASSLAVGPTDTQYF. CDR3 DNA sequence: TGCGCCAGCAGCTTGGCCGTAGGGCCCACAGATACGCAGTATTTT.

The V and J genes are TRBV7-9 and TRBJ1-4, with unresolved D. The germline CDR1 and CDR2 sequences are SEHNR and FQNEAQ (reference sequence). The CDR3 is 10 amino acids. CDR3 DNA sequence: TGTGACCGGAGAAATGAAAAACTGTTTTTT. It is translated as CDRRNEKLFF.

The V gene is TRBV11-3, the J gene TRBJ2-1, with 10 bases matching TRBD2. This CDR3 is 16 amino acids long. The trim removed 5 bases at V and 2 bases at J, leaving 6 bases unmatched. Germline V lookup: CDR1 SGHNT, CDR2 YENEEA. The CDR3 bases are TGTGCCAGCAGCCCGGCCGGGACTAGCGCCTACAATGAGCAGTTCTTC. Its translation is CASSPAGTSAYNEQFF.

The rearrangement joins TRBV6-5 to TRBJ1-5, with TRBD1 identical over 7 bases. This CDR3 region has 15 residues. Losses at the gene ends were 6 bases for V and 6 bases for J; bases not matched to a gene: 11. CDR1 and CDR2 (germline): MNHEY, SVGAGI. CDR3 DNA: TGTGCCAGCAGCTCATACAGGGGAGGTGTTCAGCCCCAGCATTTT. Amino acid sequence: CASSSYRGGVQPQHF.